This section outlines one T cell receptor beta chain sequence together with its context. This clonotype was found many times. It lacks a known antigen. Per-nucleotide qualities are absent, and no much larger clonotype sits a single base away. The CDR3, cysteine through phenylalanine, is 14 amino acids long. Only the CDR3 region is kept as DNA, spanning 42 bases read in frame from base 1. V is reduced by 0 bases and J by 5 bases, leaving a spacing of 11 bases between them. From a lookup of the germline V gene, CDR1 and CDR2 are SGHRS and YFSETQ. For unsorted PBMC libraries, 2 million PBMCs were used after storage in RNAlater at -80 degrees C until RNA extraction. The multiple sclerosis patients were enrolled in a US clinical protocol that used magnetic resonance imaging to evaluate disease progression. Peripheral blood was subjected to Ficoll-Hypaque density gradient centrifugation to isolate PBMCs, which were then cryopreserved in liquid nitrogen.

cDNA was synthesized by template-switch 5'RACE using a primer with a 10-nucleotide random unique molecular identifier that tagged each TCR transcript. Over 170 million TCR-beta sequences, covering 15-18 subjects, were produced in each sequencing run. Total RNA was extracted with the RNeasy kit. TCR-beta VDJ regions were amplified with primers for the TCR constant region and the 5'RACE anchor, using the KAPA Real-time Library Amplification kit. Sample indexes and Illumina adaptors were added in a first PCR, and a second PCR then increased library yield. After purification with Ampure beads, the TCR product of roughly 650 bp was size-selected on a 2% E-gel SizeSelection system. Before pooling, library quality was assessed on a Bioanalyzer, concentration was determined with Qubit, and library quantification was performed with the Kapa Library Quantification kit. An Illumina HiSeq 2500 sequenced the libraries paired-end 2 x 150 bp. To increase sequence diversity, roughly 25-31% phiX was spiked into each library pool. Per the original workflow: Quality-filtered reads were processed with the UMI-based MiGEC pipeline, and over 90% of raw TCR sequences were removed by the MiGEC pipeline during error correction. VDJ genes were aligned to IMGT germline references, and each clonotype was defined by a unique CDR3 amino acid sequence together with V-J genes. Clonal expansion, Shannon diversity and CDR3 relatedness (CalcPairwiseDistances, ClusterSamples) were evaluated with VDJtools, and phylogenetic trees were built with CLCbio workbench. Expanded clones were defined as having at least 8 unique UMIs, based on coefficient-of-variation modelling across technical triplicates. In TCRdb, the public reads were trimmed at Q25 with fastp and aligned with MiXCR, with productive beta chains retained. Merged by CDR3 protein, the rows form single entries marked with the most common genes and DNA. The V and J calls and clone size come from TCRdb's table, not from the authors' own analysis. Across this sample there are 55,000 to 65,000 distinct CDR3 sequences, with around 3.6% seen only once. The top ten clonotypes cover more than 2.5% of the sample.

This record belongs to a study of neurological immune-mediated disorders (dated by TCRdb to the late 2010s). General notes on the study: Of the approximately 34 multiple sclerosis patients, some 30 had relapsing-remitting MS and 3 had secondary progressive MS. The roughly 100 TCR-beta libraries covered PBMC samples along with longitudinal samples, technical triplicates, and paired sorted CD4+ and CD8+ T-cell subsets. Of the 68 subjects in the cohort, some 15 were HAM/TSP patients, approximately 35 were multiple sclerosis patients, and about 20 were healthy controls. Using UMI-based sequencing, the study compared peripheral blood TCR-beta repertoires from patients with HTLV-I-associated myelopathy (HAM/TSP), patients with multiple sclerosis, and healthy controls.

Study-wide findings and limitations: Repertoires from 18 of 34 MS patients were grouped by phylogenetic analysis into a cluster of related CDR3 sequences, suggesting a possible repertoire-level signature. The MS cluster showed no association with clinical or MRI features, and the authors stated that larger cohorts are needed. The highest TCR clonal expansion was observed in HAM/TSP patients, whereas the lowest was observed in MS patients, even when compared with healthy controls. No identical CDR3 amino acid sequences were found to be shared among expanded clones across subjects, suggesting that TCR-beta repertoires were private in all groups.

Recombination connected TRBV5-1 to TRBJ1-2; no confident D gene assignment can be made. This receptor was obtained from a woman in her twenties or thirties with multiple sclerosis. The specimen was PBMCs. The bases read TGCGCCAGCAGCTTGGACACCGCTCATTATGGCTACACCTTC. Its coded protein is CASSLDTAHYGYTF.